The 9 T cell receptor beta chains below all came from one sample that was sequenced in a study of blood T cell repertoires in COVID-19. Data came from immunoSEQ multiplex PCR; TCRdb stores just in-frame clones and leaves some out. The table has 30,000 to 35,000 clones, 85% seen once. Specimen: peripheral blood. The origin of the receptors is a human donor with acute or convalescent COVID-19. The donor label of this sample is uncertain.

V gene TRBV3-1 (or the pseudogene TRBV3-2) combines with J gene TRBJ1-2; 8 nucleotides match TRBD1. There are 17 residues in the CDR3. V shed 5 bases, J shed 7 bases, and the junction held 18 bases outside the gene matches. Germline V gene data show CDR1 as LGHDT and CDR2 as YNNKEL (reference sequence). The CDR3 is CASSGLWGQAGVVGYTF. DNA of the CDR3: TGTGCCAGCAGCGGATTATGGGGACAGGCGGGGGTAGTTGGCTACACCTTC.

This chain joins TRBV27 and TRBJ1-2; 7 bases line up with TRBD1. Germline CDR1 and CDR2: MNHEY and SMNVEV (reference sequence). V trimming: 6 bases; J trimming: 4 bases; junction bases outside the gene matches: 11. This CDR3 comprises 15 residues. The CDR3 nucleotides are TGTGCCAGCAGGCCTCCTACAGGGGTTGGCTATGGCTACACCTTC. Its translation: CASRPPTGVGYGYTF.

V is TRBV30 and J is TRBJ2-1; 12 bases map to TRBD2. V lost 4 bases and J lost 8; bases outside the gene matches: 6. The CDR3 runs 14 residues. Germline V CDR1 and CDR2: GTSNPN, SVGIG (reference sequence). The CDR3 DNA sequence: TGTGCCTGGACTAGCGGGGGGGCCGGGGATGAGCAGTTCTTC. Protein product: CAWTSGGAGDEQFF.

The chain carries TRBV2 and TRBJ2-2; TRBD1 is a possible D gene (7 bases). There are 17 residues in the CDR3. With 5 bases removed from V and 4 bases from J, the gap between germline ends came to 20 bases. Germline CDR1 SNHLY, CDR2 FYNNEI. In nucleotides, the CDR3 is TGTGCCAGCAGTCCCGACAGGGTGCATAGCGGCACCGGGGAGCTGTTTTTT. Amino acid sequence: CASSPDRVHSGTGELFF.

This clone was detected only once. This chain uses TRBV11-3 with TRBJ1-5; maybe TRBD1 (5 bases). V dropped 7 bases and J dropped 5 bases, with 18 bases sitting between them. Germline lookup yields CDR1 SGHNT and CDR2 YENEEA. The CDR3 runs 15 residues. The CDR3 region is CASTLRAPRDQPQHF. The CDR3 nucleotides are TGTGCCAGCACCCTCAGGGCCCCAAGGGATCAGCCCCAGCATTTT.

The chain combines TRBV27 with TRBJ2-1, with 7 nucleotides matching TRBD2. CDR3 length: 14 amino acids. Germline V CDR1 and CDR2: MNHEY, SMNVEV (reference sequence). The V segment lost 11 bases and the J segment 0 bases; nucleotides outside the gene matches: 7. In DNA, the CDR3 is TGTGCCGCCTCGGGCGGGAGCTCCTACAATGAGCAGTTCTTC. Amino acids: CAASGGSSYNEQFF.

This sequence joins TRBV11-2 and TRBJ1-6, with D perhaps TRBD1 (5 bases). Germline CDR1 and CDR2: SGHAT and FQNNGV. Trimming shortened V by 5 bases and J by 11 bases, and 16 bases separated the two germline ends. This CDR3 contains 14 residues. DNA for the CDR3: TGTGCCAGCAGCCTGGGGCAGCTTACACCACCCCTCCACTTT. Translated, it gives CASSLGQLTPPLHF.

The J gene is TRBJ2-5, the V gene TRBV6-2 or TRBV6-3; 7 bases are shared with TRBD1. Germline V gives CDR1 MNHEY, CDR2 SVGEGT. This CDR3 is 15 amino acids long. V was clipped by 2 bases and J by 1 base; unmatched bases: 4. The CDR3 nucleotides are TGTGCCAGCAGTTACGTCTCAGGGGGCCAAGAGACCCAGTACTTC. Translation gives CASSYVSGGQETQYF.

The rearrangement joins TRBV24-1 to TRBJ2-3; D not resolved. Between the trimmed V and J ends, which lost 7 bases and 1 base, there was a span of 11 bases. This CDR3 spans 14 amino acids. Germline CDR1 and CDR2: KGHDR and SFDVKD. The DNA of the CDR3 is TGTGCCACCAGCTCGGCAGGCCGCACAGATACGCAGTATTTT. Encoded protein: CATSSAGRTDTQYF.